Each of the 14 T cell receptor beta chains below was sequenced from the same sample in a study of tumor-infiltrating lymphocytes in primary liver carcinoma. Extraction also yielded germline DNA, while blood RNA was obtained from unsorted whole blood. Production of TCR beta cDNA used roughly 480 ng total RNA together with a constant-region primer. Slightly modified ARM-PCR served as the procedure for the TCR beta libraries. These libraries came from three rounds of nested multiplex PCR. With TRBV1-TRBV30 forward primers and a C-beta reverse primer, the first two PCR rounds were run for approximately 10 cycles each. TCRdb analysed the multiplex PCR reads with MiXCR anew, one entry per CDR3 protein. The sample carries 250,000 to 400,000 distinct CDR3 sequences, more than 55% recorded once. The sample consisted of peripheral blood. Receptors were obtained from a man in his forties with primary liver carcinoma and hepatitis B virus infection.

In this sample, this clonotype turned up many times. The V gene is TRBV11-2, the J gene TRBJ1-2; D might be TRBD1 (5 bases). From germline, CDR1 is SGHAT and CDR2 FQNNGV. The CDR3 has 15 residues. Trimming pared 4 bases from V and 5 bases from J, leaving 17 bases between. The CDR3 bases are TGTGCCAGCAGCTCCCAACCGGGGGTTAGGTATGGCTACACCTTC. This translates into CASSSQPGVRYGYTF.

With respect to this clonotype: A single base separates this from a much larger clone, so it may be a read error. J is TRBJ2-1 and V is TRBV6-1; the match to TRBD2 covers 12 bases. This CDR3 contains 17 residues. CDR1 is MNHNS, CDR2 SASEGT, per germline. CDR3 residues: CAGSERSSGRAYNEQFF. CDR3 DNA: TGTGCCGGCAGTGAACGATCTAGCGGGAGGGCCTACAATGAGCAGTTCTTC.

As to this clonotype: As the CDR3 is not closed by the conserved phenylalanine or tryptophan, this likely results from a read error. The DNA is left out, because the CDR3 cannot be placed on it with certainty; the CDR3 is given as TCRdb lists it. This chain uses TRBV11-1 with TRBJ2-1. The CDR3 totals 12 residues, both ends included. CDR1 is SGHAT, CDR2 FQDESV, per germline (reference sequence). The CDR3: CASSPSGDEQSS.

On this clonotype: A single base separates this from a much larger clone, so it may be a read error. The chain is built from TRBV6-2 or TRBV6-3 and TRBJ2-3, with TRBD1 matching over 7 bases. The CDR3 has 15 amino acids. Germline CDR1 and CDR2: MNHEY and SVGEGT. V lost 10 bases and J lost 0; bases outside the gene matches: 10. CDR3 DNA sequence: TGTGCCAACAGATGGACAGGCTCTAGCACAGATACGCAGTATTTT. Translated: CANRWTGSSTDTQYF.

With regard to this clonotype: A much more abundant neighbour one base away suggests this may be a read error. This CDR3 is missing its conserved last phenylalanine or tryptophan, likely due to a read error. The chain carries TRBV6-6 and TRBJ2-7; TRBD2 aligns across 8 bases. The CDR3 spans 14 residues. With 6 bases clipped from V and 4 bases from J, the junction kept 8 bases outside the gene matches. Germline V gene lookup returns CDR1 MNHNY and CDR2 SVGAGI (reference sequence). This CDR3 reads CASSQAGAGYEQYL. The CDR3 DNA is TGTGCCAGCAGCCAAGCGGGAGCGGGATACGAGCAGTACCTC.

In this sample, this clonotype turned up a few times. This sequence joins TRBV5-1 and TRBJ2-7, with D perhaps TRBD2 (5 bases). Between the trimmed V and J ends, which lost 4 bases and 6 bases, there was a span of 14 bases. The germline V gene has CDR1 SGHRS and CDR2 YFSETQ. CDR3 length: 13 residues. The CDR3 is CASSALQGGEQYF. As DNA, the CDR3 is TGCGCCAGCAGCGCACTACAAGGAGGCGAGCAGTACTTC.

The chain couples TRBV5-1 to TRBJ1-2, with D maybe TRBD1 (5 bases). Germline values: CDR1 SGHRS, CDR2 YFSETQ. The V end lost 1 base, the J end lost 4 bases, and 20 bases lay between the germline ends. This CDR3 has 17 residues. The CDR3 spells CASSLSGGAAIGYGYTF. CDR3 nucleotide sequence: TGCGCCAGCAGCTTGAGCGGTGGGGCCGCGATAGGCTATGGCTACACCTTC.

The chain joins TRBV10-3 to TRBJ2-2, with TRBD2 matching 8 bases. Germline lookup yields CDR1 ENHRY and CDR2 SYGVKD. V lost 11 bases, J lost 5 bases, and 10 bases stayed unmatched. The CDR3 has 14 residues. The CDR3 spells CAAKGVAGTGELFF. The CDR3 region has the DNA TGTGCCGCCAAGGGAGTAGCGGGGACCGGGGAGCTGTTTTTT.

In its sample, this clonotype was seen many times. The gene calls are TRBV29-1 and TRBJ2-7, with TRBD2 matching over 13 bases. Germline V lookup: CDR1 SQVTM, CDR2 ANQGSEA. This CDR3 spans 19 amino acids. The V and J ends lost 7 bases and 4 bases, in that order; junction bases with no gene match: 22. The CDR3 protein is CSAISTGTSGAINGYEQYF. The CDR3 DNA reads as TGCAGCGCGATAAGCACCGGGACTAGCGGGGCTATCAACGGGTACGAGCAGTACTTC.

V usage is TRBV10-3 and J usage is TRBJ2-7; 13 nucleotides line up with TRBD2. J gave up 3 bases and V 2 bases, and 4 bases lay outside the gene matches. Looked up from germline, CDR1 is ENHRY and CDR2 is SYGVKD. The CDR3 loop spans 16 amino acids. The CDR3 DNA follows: TGTGCCATCAGTGAGGGACTAGCGGGAGCGGACTACGAGCAGTACTTC. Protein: CAISEGLAGADYEQYF.

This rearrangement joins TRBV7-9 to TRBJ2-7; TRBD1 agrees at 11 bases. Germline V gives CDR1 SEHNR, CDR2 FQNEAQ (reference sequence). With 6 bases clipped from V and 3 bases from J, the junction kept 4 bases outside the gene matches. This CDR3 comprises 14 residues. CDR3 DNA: TGTGCCAGCAGGGGGGACAGGGGGTTCTACGAGCAGTACTTC. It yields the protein CASRGDRGFYEQYF.

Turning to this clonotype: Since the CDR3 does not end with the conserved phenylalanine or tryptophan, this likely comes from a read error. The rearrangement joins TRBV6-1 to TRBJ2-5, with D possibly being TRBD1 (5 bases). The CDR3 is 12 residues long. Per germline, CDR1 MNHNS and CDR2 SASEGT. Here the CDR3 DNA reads TGTGTCAGCAACGGTCCAGGGGAGACCCAGTACCTC. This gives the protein CVSNGPGETQYL.

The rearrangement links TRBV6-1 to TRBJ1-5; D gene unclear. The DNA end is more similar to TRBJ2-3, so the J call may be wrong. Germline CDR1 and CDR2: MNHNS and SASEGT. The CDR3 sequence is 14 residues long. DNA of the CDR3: TGTGCCACCGAGGAACGGGCTCTTAATCAGCCCCAGTATTTT. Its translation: CATEERALNQPQYF.

CDR3 DNA sequence: TGCACCAGCAGTCAATTAGCGGGAGCGGGAGATACGCAGTATTTT. Translation gives CTSSQLAGAGDTQYF. The chain carries TRBV1 and TRBJ2-3; the D call TRBD2 from the table was never checked on the DNA. TRBV1 has pseudogene status. The CDR3 loop spans 15 amino acids.